Listed below are T cell receptor beta chains from one sample, sequenced in a study of human T cells and chemical hapten exposure. TCRdb redid the calling of the RACE reads with MiXCR, one entry per CDR3 protein. Seen here are 95,000 to 150,000 distinct CDR3 sequences, approximately 13% observed once, and the top ten hold 0.9% to 0.95%. The sequencing used whole blood, collected in connection with sensitization to the hapten diphenylcyclopropenone (DPC). The receptors come from a young man with alopecia areata. Some clones in this sample may be carry-over from other donors' samples. CDR3s include the opening cysteine and the closing phenylalanine or tryptophan. The order of the fields is D gene, J gene, V gene, clone size, CDR3 protein, CDR3 DNA. D genes are given only for firm matches. Size tells how often a clone was seen (once, few, many) or the class of an expanded clone, and some rows leave it out.

>.|TRBJ2-4|TRBV18|.
CASSPGQGKNIQYF
TGTGCCAGCTCACCAGGGCAGGGAAAAAACATTCAGTACTTC
>.|TRBJ2-1|TRBV2|.
CATSGQLFTNEQFF
TGTGCCACGTCCGGACAGCTATTCACCAATGAGCAGTTCTTC
>TRBD1|TRBJ2-2|TRBV24-1|few
CATRMTGTGKPGELFF
TGTGCCACCAGAATGACCGGGACAGGCAAACCCGGGGAGCTGTTTTTT
>.|TRBJ1-5|TRBV6-6|.
CASSVGTLLAQPQHF
TGTGCCAGCTCGGTAGGGACCCTCTTGGCTCAGCCCCAGCATTTT
>.|TRBJ2-1|TRBV25-1|many
CASSRGHEQFF
TGTGCCAGCTCCCGAGGGCATGAGCAGTTCTTC
>.|TRBJ2-5|TRBV12-3/TRBV12-4|.
CASSPYQGFSQYF
TGTGCCAGCAGCCCTTACCAGGGGTTTTCCCAGTACTTC
>TRBD1|TRBJ1-5|TRBV19|.
CASSISQGVRQPQHF
TGTGCCAGTAGTATAAGTCAGGGGGTTCGTCAGCCCCAGCATTTT
>.|TRBJ1-2|TRBV18|.
CASSPPGITNYGYTF
TGTGCCAGCTCACCACCGGGGATAACTAACTATGGCTACACCTTC
>.|TRBJ1-2|TRBV12-3/TRBV12-4|few
CASSLGVAYGYTF
TGTGCCAGCAGTTTAGGGGTCGCTTATGGCTACACCTTC
>TRBD1|TRBJ1-1|TRBV7-9|many
CASSPGGTEAFF
TGTGCCAGCAGCCCAGGGGGCACTGAAGCTTTCTTT
>.|TRBJ2-3|TRBV18|many
CASSPTRDGAQDTQYF
TGTGCCAGCTCACCAACTAGGGACGGGGCGCAAGATACGCAGTATTTT
>.|TRBJ1-6|TRBV4-3|many
CASSQQGSSPLHF
TGCGCCAGCAGCCAACAGGGGTCGTCACCCCTCCACTTT
>TRBD2|TRBJ2-5|TRBV7-8|many
CASSSISQRGKYF
TGTGCCAGCAGCTCAATCTCTCAGCGGGGCAAGTACTTC
>.|TRBJ2-3|TRBV20-1|few
CSAPPWGADGTDTQYF
TGCAGTGCTCCCCCTTGGGGGGCGGACGGCACAGATACGCAGTATTTT
>TRBD2|TRBJ2-7|TRBV5-5|many
CASSLSTSGGKDPYF
TGTGCCAGCAGCTTATCAACTAGCGGGGGAAAAGATCCGTACTTC
>.|TRBJ1-6|TRBV5-5|few
CASSFNRGMTSSPLHF
TGTGCCAGCAGCTTTAATCGGGGGATGACGAGTTCACCCCTCCACTTT
>.|TRBJ2-3|TRBV10-3|few
CAISESPRGDTQYF
TGTGCCATCAGTGAGTCGCCCCGGGGGGATACGCAGTATTTT
>.|TRBJ1-6|TRBV12-3/TRBV12-4|few
CASTPGIWSPLHF
TGTGCCAGCACTCCCGGGATTTGGTCACCCCTCCACTTT
>TRBD1|TRBJ2-1|TRBV9|.
CASSVGGDRRQFF
TGTGCCAGCAGCGTAGGCGGGGACAGGAGACAGTTCTTC
>TRBD1|TRBJ1-2|TRBV5-4|.
CASSATGAGFSGYTF
TGTGCCAGCAGCGCGACAGGGGCGGGTTTCAGCGGCTACACCTTC
>.|TRBJ1-5|TRBV18|many
CASSPVFQGDGQPQHF
TGTGCCAGCTCACCCGTGTTTCAGGGCGACGGTCAGCCCCAGCATTTT
>TRBD1|TRBJ2-1|TRBV19|few
CASSSGTGLFTRNEQFF
TGTGCCAGTAGTTCAGGGACAGGGCTTTTTACACGCAATGAGCAGTTCTTC
>.|TRBJ2-3|TRBV28|few
CASSNDRMSTDTQYF
TGTGCCAGCAGTAACGACAGGATGAGCACAGATACGCAGTATTTT
>.|TRBJ2-2|TRBV6-4|.
CASSDSWTTNTGELFF
TGTGCCAGCAGTGACTCTTGGACTACCAACACCGGGGAGCTGTTTTTT
>.|TRBJ1-1|TRBV6-2/TRBV6-3|many
CASRPLGREATEAFF
TGTGCCAGCAGACCCTTGGGCAGGGAAGCGACTGAAGCTTTCTTT
>.|TRBJ2-6|TRBV5-1|few
CASSTETNGANVLTF
TGCGCCAGCAGCACCGAGACAAATGGGGCCAACGTCCTGACTTTC
>.|TRBJ1-1|TRBV7-9|.
CASSTQDMNTEAFF
TGTGCCAGCAGCACCCAAGACATGAACACTGAAGCTTTCTTT
>.|TRBJ2-7|TRBV2|.
CASSETGFSGYEQYF
TGTGCCAGCAGTGAAACAGGTTTTTCCGGCTACGAGCAGTACTTC
>.|TRBJ1-6|TRBV20-1|few
CSAPVSGDSPLHF
TGCAGTGCTCCTGTATCGGGGGATTCACCCCTCCACTTT
>.|TRBJ2-1|TRBV7-3|.
CASSEQSSYNEQFF
TGTGCCAGCAGTGAGCAGAGCTCCTACAATGAGCAGTTCTTC
>TRBD1|TRBJ2-3|TRBV7-2|.
CASGQGSDTDTQYF
TGTGCCAGCGGACAGGGGTCCGACACAGATACGCAGTATTTT
>.|TRBJ2-3|TRBV20-1|few
CSASNTDTQYF
TGCAGTGCTAGCAACACAGATACGCAGTATTTT
>TRBD2|TRBJ2-1|TRBV20-1|few
CSAPTSGVNNEQFF
TGCAGTGCTCCGACTAGCGGGGTTAACAATGAGCAGTTCTTC
>TRBD2|TRBJ2-4|TRBV20-1|.
CSARGLAGDKNIQYF
TGCAGTGCTAGGGGACTAGCGGGGGATAAAAACATTCAGTACTTC
>.|TRBJ2-1|TRBV9|.
CASSVDVGGFLSYNEQFF
TGTGCCAGCAGCGTAGACGTCGGGGGTTTTCTCTCCTACAATGAGCAGTTCTTC
>.|TRBJ2-3|TRBV24-1|many
CATSDQLADTQYF
TGTGCCACCAGTGACCAGTTAGCAGATACGCAGTATTTT
>.|TRBJ1-4|TRBV20-1|many
CSARHPEAATNEKLFF
TGCAGTGCTAGACATCCGGAGGCGGCAACTAATGAAAAACTGTTTTTT
>.|TRBJ2-7|TRBV28|few
CASKVDGFYEQYF
TGTGCCAGCAAGGTTGACGGCTTCTACGAGCAGTACTTC
>TRBD1|TRBJ1-4|TRBV2|few
CASSFRQGAMANEKLFF
TGTGCCAGCAGTTTTCGACAGGGGGCTATGGCTAATGAAAAACTGTTTTTT
>.|TRBJ2-5|TRBV5-4|few
CASSLSTGWETQYF
TGTGCCAGCAGCTTATCTACAGGATGGGAGACCCAGTACTTC
>TRBD1|TRBJ1-1|TRBV7-9|many
CASSLTGGNTEAFF
TGTGCCAGCAGCTTAACAGGGGGGAACACTGAAGCTTTCTTT
>.|TRBJ2-2|TRBV18|many
CASSPGSGTGELFF
TGTGCCAGCTCACCAGGGTCCGGGACCGGGGAGCTGTTTTTT
>TRBD2|TRBJ2-5|TRBV7-8|.
CASSPGLAGGQTQYF
TGTGCCAGCAGCCCCGGACTAGCGGGGGGACAGACCCAGTACTTC
>.|TRBJ2-2|TRBV6-5|few
CASIPRQMNTGELFF
TGTGCCAGCATCCCAAGACAGATGAACACCGGGGAGCTGTTTTTT
>TRBD1|TRBJ2-5|TRBV5-4|.
CASSHGQGTETQYF
TGTGCCAGCAGCCACGGACAGGGAACGGAGACCCAGTACTTC
>.|TRBJ2-1|TRBV5-1|.
CASSLDQGRVYNEQFF
TGCGCCAGCAGCTTGGATCAGGGTCGGGTCTACAATGAGCAGTTCTTC
>TRBD1|TRBJ1-1|TRBV20-1|.
CSAPQTGESNTEAFF
TGCAGTGCACCCCAGACAGGGGAGAGTAACACTGAAGCTTTCTTT
>TRBD2|TRBJ2-3|TRBV29-1|few
CSVESAGRADTQYF
TGCAGCGTTGAAAGTGCGGGGAGGGCAGATACGCAGTATTTT
>.|TRBJ1-6|TRBV7-6|.
CASSLRQVDNSPLHF
TGTGCCAGCAGCTTGAGACAGGTTGATAATTCACCCCTCCACTTT
>.|TRBJ1-1|TRBV4-2|.
CASSQESGPGTEAFF
TGTGCCAGCAGCCAAGAGTCAGGGCCCGGCACTGAAGCTTTCTTT
>.|TRBJ2-1|TRBV7-2|many
CASSLAGASYNEQFF
TGTGCCAGCAGCTTAGCGGGGGCCTCCTACAATGAGCAGTTCTTC